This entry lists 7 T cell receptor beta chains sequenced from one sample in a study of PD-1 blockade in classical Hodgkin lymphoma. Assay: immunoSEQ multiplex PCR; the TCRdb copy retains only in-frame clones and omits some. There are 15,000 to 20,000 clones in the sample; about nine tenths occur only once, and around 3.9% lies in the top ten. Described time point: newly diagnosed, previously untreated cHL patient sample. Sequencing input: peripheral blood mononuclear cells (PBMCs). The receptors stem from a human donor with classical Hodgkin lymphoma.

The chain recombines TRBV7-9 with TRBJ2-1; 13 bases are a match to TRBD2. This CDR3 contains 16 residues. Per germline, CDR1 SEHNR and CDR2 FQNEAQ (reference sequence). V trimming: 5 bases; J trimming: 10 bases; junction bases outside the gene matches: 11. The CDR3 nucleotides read TGTGCCAGCAGCCCGGGGGGACTAGCGGGGATCGGCGAGCAGTTCTTC. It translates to CASSPGGLAGIGEQFF. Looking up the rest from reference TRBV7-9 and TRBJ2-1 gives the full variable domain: DTGVSQNPRHKITKRGQNVTFRCDPISEHNRLYWYRQTLGQGPEFLTYFQNEAQLEKSRLLSDRFSAERPKGSFSTLEIQRTEQGDSAMYLCASSPGGLAGIGEQFFGPGTRLTVL.

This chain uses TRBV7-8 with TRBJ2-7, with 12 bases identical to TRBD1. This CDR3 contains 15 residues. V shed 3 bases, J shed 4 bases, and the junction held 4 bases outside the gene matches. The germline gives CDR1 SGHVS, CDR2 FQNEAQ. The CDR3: CASSLGGQGAYEQYF. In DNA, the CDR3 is TGTGCCAGCAGCTTGGGGGGACAGGGGGCGTACGAGCAGTACTTC.

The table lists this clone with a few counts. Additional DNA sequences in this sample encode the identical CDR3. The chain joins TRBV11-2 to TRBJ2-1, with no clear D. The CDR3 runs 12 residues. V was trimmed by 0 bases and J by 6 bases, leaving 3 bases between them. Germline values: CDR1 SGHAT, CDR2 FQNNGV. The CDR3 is CASSLERNEQFF. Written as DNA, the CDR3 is TGTGCCAGCAGCTTAGAGCGCAATGAGCAGTTCTTC.

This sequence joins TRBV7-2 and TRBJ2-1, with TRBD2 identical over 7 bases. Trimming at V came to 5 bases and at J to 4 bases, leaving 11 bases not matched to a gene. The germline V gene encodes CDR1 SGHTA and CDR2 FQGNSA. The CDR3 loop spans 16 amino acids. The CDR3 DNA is TGTGCCAGCAGCCCTTCGGTTCTAGCGGAGTACAATGAGCAGTTCTTC. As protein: CASSPSVLAEYNEQFF.

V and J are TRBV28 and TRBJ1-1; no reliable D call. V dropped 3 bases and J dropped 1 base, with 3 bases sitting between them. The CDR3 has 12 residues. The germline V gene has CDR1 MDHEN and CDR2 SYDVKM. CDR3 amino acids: CASSFWNTEAFF. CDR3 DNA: TGTGCCAGCAGTTTTTGGAACACTGAAGCTTTCTTT.

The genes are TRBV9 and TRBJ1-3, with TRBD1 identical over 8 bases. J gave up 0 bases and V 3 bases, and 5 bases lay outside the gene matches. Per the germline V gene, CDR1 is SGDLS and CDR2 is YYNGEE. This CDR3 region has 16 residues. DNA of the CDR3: TGTGCCAGCAGCGCCCAGACAGGGGTCTCTGGAAACACCATATATTTT. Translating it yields CASSAQTGVSGNTIYF.

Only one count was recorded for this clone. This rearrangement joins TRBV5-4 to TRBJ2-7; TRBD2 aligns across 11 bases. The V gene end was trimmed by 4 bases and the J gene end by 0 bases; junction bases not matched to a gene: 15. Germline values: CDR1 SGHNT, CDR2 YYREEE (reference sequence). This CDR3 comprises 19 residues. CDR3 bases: TGTGCCAGCAGCCATTCTCCGGGACTAGCGGACTTGAGCTCCTACGAGCAGTACTTC. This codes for CASSHSPGLADLSSYEQYF.